The 3 T cell receptor beta chains reported below all come from one sample, sequenced in a study of T cells in Graves' hyperthyroidism and ophthalmopathy. The CDR3 regions of TCR beta were amplified from RNA transcripts. First-round RT-PCR with HTBI primers amplified the TCR CDR3 region. Via MiXCR, TCRdb re-called the multiplex PCR reads, giving one row per CDR3 protein. This table has under 250,000 distinct CDR3 sequences, approximately 23% appearing once. The sample taken for sequencing was blood. Source of these receptors: a woman aged 40 to 50 with Graves' ophthalmopathy.

This clonotype was counted at least ten times. This chain uses TRBV5-1 with TRBJ2-7; TRBD2 might be the D (6 bases). CDR1 is SGHRS and CDR2 is YFSETQ in the germline V gene. The germline V and J ends were trimmed by 4 bases and 3 bases, with 14 bases remaining between them. CDR3 length equals 14 residues. The chain's CDR3 is CASSPGLNFYEQYF. DNA of the CDR3: TGCGCCAGCAGCCCCGGACTAAACTTCTACGAGCAGTACTTC.

This clonotype showed up many times. The chain recombines TRBV4-1 with TRBJ1-1; TRBD1 matches 7 bases. Germline V gene sequence: CDR1 MGHRA, CDR2 YSYEKL. CDR3 length: 15 amino acids. Germline trimming cut 0 bases from V and 1 base from J; bases unmatched to any gene: 2. CDR3 nucleotide sequence: TGCGCCAGCAGCCAAGAAAGGACAGGGAACACTGAAGCTTTCTTT. It translates to CASSQERTGNTEAFF.

This clonotype was seen many times. The chain recombines TRBV18 with TRBJ1-5, with 8 bases matching TRBD1. Per the germline V gene, CDR1 is KGHSH and CDR2 is LQKENI. V lost 1 base to trimming and J lost 5 bases; unmatched junction nucleotides: 4. There are 15 residues in the CDR3. CDR3 coding DNA: TGTGCCAGCTCACCACTACAGGGGGGGGATCAGCCCCAGCATTTT. Protein sequence: CASSPLQGGDQPQHF.